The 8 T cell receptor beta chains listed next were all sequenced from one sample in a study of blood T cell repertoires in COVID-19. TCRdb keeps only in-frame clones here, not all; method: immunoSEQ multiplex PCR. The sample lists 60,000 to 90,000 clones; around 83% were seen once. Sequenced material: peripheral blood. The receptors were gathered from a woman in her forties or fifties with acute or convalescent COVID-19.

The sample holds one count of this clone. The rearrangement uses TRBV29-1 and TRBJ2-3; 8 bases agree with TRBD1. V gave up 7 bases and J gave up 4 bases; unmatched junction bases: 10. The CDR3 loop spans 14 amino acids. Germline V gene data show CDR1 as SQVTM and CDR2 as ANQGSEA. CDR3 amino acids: CSGQGAGTADTQYF. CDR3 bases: TGCAGCGGTCAGGGGGCAGGCACAGCAGATACGCAGTATTTT.

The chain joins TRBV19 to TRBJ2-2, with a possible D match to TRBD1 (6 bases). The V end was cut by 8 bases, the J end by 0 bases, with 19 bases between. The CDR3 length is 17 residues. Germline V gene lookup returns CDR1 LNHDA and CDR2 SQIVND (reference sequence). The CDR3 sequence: CASGPRGQLSNTGELFF. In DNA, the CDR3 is TGTGCCAGTGGCCCCCGCGGACAGCTGTCGAACACCGGGGAGCTGTTTTTT.

The CDR3 DNA is TGCGCCAGCAGCCAACAGGGGGCAGGGACCGGGGAGCTGTTTTTT. It specifies CASSQQGAGTGELFF. The chain is built from TRBV5-1 and TRBJ2-2; the match to TRBD1 covers 9 bases. Germline V gene data show CDR1 as SGHRS and CDR2 as YFSETQ. The CDR3 spans 15 residues. The V segment lost 4 bases and the J segment 5 bases; nucleotides outside the gene matches: 6.

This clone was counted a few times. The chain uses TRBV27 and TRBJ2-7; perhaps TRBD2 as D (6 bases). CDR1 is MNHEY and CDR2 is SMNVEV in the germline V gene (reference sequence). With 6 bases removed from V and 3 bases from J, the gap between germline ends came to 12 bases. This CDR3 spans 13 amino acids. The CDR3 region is CASRGRGVYEQYF. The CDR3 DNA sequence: TGTGCCAGCAGGGGGCGGGGAGTCTACGAGCAGTACTTC.

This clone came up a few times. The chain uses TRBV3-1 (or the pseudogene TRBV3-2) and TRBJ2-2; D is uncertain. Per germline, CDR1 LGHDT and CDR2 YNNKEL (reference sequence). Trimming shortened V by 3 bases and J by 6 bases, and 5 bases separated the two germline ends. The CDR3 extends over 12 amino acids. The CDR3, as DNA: TGTGCCAGCAGCCATAAATCCGGGGAGCTGTTTTTT. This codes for CASSHKSGELFF.

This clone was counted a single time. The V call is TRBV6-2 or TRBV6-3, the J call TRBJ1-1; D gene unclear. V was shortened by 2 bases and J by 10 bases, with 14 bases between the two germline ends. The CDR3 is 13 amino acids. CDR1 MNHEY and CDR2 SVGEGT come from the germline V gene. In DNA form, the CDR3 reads TGTGCCAGCAGTTACCTTGCGCCGAAGAGAGCTTTCTTT. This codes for CASSYLAPKRAFF.

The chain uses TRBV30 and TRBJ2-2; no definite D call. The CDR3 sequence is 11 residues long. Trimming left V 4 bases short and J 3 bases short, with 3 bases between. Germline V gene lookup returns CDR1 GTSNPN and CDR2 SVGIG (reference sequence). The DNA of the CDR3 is TGTGCCTGGACAGACACCGGGGAGCTGTTTTTT. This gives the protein CAWTDTGELFF.

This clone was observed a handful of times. The CDR3 sequence: CASSWGQPTGELFF. In DNA, the CDR3 is TGTGCCAGCAGCTGGGGACAGCCCACCGGGGAGCTGTTTTTT. V is TRBV5-8 and J is TRBJ2-2; 7 nucleotides line up with TRBD1. V was pared by 3 bases and J by 4 bases, with 3 bases of the junction left unmatched. CDR1 and CDR2 from the germline V gene are SGHTS and YDEGEE. The CDR3 totals 14 residues.